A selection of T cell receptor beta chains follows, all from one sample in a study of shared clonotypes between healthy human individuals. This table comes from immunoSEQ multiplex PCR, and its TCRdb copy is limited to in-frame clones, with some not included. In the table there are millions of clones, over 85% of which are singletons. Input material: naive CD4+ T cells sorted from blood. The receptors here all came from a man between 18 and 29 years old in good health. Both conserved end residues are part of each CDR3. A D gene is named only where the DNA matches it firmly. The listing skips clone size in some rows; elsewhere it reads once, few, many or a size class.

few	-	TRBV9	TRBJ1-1	CASSVAMNTEAFF	TGTGCCAGCAGCGTGGCTATGAACACTGAAGCTTTCTTT
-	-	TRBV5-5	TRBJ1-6	CASSLGTDWSPLHF	TGTGCCAGCAGCTTGGGGACAGATTGGTCACCCCTCCACTTT
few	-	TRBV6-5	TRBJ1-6	CASSRGVGNSPLHF	TGTGCCAGCAGTCGGGGCGTTGGTAATTCACCCCTCCACTTT
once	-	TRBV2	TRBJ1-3	CASTPEEGWISGNTIYF	TGTGCCAGCACTCCGGAGGAGGGGTGGATTAGTGGAAACACCATATATTTT
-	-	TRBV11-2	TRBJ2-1	CASSLMTDEQFF	TGTGCCAGCAGCTTAATGACCGATGAGCAGTTCTTC
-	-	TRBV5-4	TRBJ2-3	CASSLAGSITTDTQYF	TGTGCCAGCAGCTTGGCGGGATCCATTACAACAGATACGCAGTATTTT
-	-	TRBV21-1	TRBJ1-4	CASRSWNEKLFF	TGTGCCAGCAGGTCTTGGAATGAAAAACTGTTTTTT
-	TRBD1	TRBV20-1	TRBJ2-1	CSAYTGDSQFF	TGCAGTGCGTACACAGGGGATTCGCAGTTCTTC
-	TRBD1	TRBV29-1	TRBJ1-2	CSVGETGANYGYTF	TGCAGCGTGGGGGAAACAGGGGCCAACTATGGCTACACCTTC
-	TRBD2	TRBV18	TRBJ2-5	CASSPRAGSYQETQYF	TGTGCCAGCTCACCGAGAGCGGGGTCGTACCAAGAGACCCAGTACTTC
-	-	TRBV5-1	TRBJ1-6	CASSLDGDYNSPLHF	TGCGCCAGCAGCTTGGACGGTGATTATAATTCACCCCTCCACTTT
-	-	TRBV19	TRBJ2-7	CASSNGMTYEQYF	TGTGCCAGTAGTAACGGCATGACCTACGAGCAGTACTTC
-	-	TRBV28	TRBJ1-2	CASSLDRSYGYTF	TGTGCCAGCAGTCTAGACAGGAGCTATGGCTACACCTTC
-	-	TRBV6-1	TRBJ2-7	CASREGTYEQYF	TGTGCCAGCCGGGAAGGAACCTACGAGCAGTACTTC
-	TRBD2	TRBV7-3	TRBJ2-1	CASSEKSGASYNEQFF	TGTGCCAGCAGTGAAAAAAGCGGGGCCTCCTACAATGAGCAGTTCTTC
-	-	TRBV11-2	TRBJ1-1	CASSLPQPTGAFF	TGTGCCAGCAGCTTACCCCAGCCGACAGGAGCTTTCTTT
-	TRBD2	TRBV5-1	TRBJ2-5	CASSLGLAGGQETQYF	TGCGCCAGCAGCTTAGGGCTAGCGGGGGGTCAAGAGACCCAGTACTTC
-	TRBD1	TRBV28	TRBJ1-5	CASSLSQGVYSNQPQHF	TGTGCCAGCAGCCTAAGCCAGGGGGTATATAGCAATCAGCCCCAGCATTTT
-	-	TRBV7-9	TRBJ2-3	CASSLGAPTDTQYF	TGTGCCAGCAGCTTAGGGGCCCCTACAGATACGCAGTATTTT
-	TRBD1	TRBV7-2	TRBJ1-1	CASSFGQGSTEAFF	TGTGCCAGCAGCTTCGGACAGGGATCCACTGAAGCTTTCTTT
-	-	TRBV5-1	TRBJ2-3	CASRVSGTDTQYF	TGCGCCAGCAGGGTGTCGGGCACAGATACGCAGTATTTT
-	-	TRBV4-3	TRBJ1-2	CASSPPGANYGYTF	TGCGCCAGCAGTCCACCAGGGGCCAACTATGGCTACACCTTC
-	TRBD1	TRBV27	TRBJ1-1	CASRVRDRGMNTEAFF	TGTGCCAGCAGGGTCCGGGACAGGGGTATGAACACTGAAGCTTTCTTT
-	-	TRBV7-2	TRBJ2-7	CASSLLSIGGGYEQYF	TGTGCCAGCAGCTTATTGTCAATTGGTGGCGGCTACGAGCAGTACTTC
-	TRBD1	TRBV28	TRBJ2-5	CASNRDRVPGQYF	TGTGCCAGCAACCGGGACAGGGTCCCTGGGCAGTACTTC
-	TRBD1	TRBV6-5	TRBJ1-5	CASSPGQGRQPQHF	TGTGCCAGCAGCCCGGGACAGGGACGGCAGCCCCAGCATTTT
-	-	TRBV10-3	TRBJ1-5	CAISEPNPGDQPQHF	TGTGCCATCAGTGAGCCCAATCCAGGGGATCAGCCCCAGCATTTT
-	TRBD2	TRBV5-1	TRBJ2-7	CASSWGLVYEQYF	TGCGCCAGCAGCTGGGGACTAGTCTACGAGCAGTACTTC
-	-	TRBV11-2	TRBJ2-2	CASSSIEGSTGELFF	TGTGCCAGCAGCTCGATCGAGGGGAGCACCGGGGAGCTGTTTTTT
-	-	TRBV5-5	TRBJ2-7	CASSLSIPTGTRDEQYF	TGTGCCAGCAGCTTGTCCATCCCAACCGGGACAAGAGACGAGCAGTACTTC
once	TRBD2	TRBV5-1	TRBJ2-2	CASSPGLAAGELFF	TGCGCCAGCAGCCCGGGACTAGCTGCCGGGGAGCTGTTTTTT
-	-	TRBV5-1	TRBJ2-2	CASSLGRVNTGELFF	TGCGCCAGCAGCTTGGGCAGGGTGAACACCGGGGAGCTGTTTTTT
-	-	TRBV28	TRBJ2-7	CASSLPQSAHEQYF	TGTGCCAGCAGTTTACCGCAGAGCGCCCACGAGCAGTACTTC
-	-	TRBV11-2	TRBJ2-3	CASSLDVGASTDTQYF	TGTGCCAGCAGCTTAGATGTCGGGGCGAGCACAGATACGCAGTATTTT
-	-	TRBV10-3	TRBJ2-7	CAISDGTQSSYEQYF	TGTGCCATCAGTGATGGGACACAATCCTCCTACGAGCAGTACTTC
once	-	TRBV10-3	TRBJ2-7	CAISETLQVTYEQYF	TGTGCCATCAGTGAGACTCTACAAGTCACCTACGAGCAGTACTTC
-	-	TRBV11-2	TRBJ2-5	CASSVTGETQYF	TGTGCCAGCAGCGTTACAGGGGAGACCCAGTACTTC
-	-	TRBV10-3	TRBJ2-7	CAAAAAGKDEQYF	TGTGCCGCCGCGGCCGCAGGGAAGGACGAGCAGTACTTC
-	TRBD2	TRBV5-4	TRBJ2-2	CASSRGGDTGELFF	TGTGCCAGCTCGCGGGGGGGCGACACCGGGGAGCTGTTTTTT
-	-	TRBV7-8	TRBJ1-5	CASRKFPPGQSDQPQHF	TGTGCCAGCAGAAAATTTCCCCCCGGACAGAGCGATCAGCCCCAGCATTTT
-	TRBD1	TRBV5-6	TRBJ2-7	CASRQTGGAEQYF	TGTGCCAGCAGGCAGACAGGGGGCGCGGAGCAGTACTTC
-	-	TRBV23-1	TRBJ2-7	CASTRGLWQYF	TGCGCCAGCACTAGGGGGTTGTGGCAGTACTTC
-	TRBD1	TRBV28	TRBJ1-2	CASSFSRQGLKGYTF	TGTGCCAGCAGTTTCTCCAGACAGGGCCTTAAGGGCTACACCTTC
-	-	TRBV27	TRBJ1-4	CASSYSGTSREKLFF	TGTGCCAGCAGTTACTCCGGGACATCTAGGGAAAAACTGTTTTTT
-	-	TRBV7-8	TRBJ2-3	CASSLGQTGLTDTQYF	TGTGCCAGCAGCTTAGGGCAGACGGGGCTCACAGATACGCAGTATTTT
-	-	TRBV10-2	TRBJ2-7	CASTPGDRSGEQYF	TGCGCCAGCACCCCGGGGGATCGGTCCGGCGAGCAGTACTTC
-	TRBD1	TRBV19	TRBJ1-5	CASSIVGTGGDQPQHF	TGTGCCAGTAGTATAGTCGGGACAGGGGGCGATCAGCCCCAGCATTTT
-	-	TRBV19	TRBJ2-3	CASSVGGSTDTQYF	TGTGCCAGTAGTGTAGGTGGATCAACAGATACGCAGTATTTT
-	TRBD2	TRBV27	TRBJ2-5	CASSPLAGGPGETQYF	TGTGCCAGCAGTCCTCTAGCGGGGGGGCCTGGTGAGACCCAGTACTTC
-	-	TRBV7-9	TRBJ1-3	CASVQGEGNTIYF	TGTGCCAGCGTACAGGGAGAAGGAAACACCATATATTTT
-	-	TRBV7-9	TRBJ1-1	CATNTRGANTEAFF	TGTGCCACCAACACACGAGGGGCGAACACTGAAGCTTTCTTT
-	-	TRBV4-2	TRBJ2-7	CASSHAGGAYEQYF	TGTGCCAGCAGCCACGCCGGTGGAGCATACGAGCAGTACTTC
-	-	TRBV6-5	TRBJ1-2	CASSPTTGSGYTF	TGTGCCAGCAGTCCGACTACAGGTTCTGGCTACACCTTC
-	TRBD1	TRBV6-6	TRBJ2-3	CASSPRDRGADTQYF	TGTGCCAGCAGCCCCCGGGACAGGGGTGCAGATACGCAGTATTTT
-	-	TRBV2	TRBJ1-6	CASSKGGTSGSSPLHF	TGTGCCAGCAGTAAAGGAGGGACTTCCGGGAGTTCACCCCTCCACTTT
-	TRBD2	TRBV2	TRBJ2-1	CASSLLTSGEVGNEQFF	TGTGCCAGCAGTCTCTTGACTAGCGGGGAAGTGGGCAATGAGCAGTTCTTC
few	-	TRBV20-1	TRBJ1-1	CSAPRADEAFF	TGCAGTGCTCCCCGGGCCGACGAAGCTTTCTTT
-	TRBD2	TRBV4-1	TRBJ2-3	CASSQGGTSGRWDTQYF	TGCGCCAGCAGCCAAGGAGGGACTAGCGGGAGGTGGGATACGCAGTATTTT